Below, 21 T cell receptor beta chains from the same sample are listed, as sequenced in a study of graft-versus-host responses after intestinal transplantation. The antigens for these receptors are not known. TCRdb's table, derived via immunoSEQ multiplex PCR, lists solely in-frame clones and lacks some. Of about 120,000 clones in the sample, over 80% were seen once. The sequencing used unstimulated CD4+ T cells sorted from spleen or lymph node cells, collected before intestinal transplant. Receptors were obtained from a human donor who received an intestinal transplant.

The chain uses TRBV6-9 and TRBJ2-7, with TRBD2 matching over 10 bases. V lost 3 bases, J lost 0 bases, and 8 bases stayed unmatched. Per germline, CDR1 MNHGY and CDR2 SVAAGI. The CDR3 has 17 amino acids. CDR3 protein: CASSYTLTSGHSYEQYF. The CDR3, as DNA: TGTGCCAGCAGTTACACCTTGACTAGCGGGCACTCCTACGAGCAGTACTTC.

The chain has TRBV12-5 and TRBJ1-1; D possibly corresponds to TRBD1 (5 bases). The germline gives CDR1 LGHNT, CDR2 FRNRAP. The germline V and J ends were trimmed by 5 bases and 4 bases, with 11 bases remaining between them. This CDR3 is built from 13 residues. DNA of the CDR3: TGTGCTAGTGGTGGGACGATAAGCACTGAAGCTTTCTTT. Translation: CASGGTISTEAFF.

This clone was detected once. The chain has TRBV5-1 and TRBJ2-2; no clear D gene. This CDR3 is 14 amino acids long. The V gene's germline CDR1 is SGHRS and CDR2 YFSETQ. Trimming took off 0 bases at V and 4 bases at J, with 7 bases between the two ends. Written as DNA, the CDR3 is TGCGCCAGCAGCTTGGGCTTGTCCACCGGGGAGCTGTTTTTT. Protein: CASSLGLSTGELFF.

J is TRBJ1-2 and V is TRBV28; TRBD1 aligns across 7 bases. This CDR3 has 13 amino acids. Trimming removed 6 bases from V and 2 bases from J; junction bases left unmatched: 3. Germline V lookup: CDR1 MDHEN, CDR2 SYDVKM. CDR3 DNA sequence: TGTGCCAGCAGCCGGGGACAGAACTATGGCTACACCTTC. Encoded protein: CASSRGQNYGYTF.

This clone was detected only once. The CDR3 loop reads CASIKGQGAWEPQHF. The CDR3 nucleotides are TGTGCCAGCATCAAAGGACAGGGGGCGTGGGAGCCCCAGCATTTT. The chain is built from TRBV28 and TRBJ1-5; 11 nucleotides align to TRBD1. Trimming took 7 bases from V and 8 from J; bases not matched to a gene: 10. Germline-derived CDR1 and CDR2 are MDHEN and SYDVKM. This CDR3 is 15 amino acids long. Looking up the rest from reference TRBV28 and TRBJ1-5 gives the full variable domain: DVKVTQSSRYLVKRTGEKVFLECVQDMDHENMFWYRQDPGLGLRLIYFSYDVKMKEKGDIPEGYSVSREKKERFSLILESASTNQTSMYLCASIKGQGAWEPQHFGDGTRLSIL.

The chain uses TRBV10-2 and TRBJ2-3, with 8 positions matching TRBD1. Trimming cost V 8 bases and J 8 bases; bases outside gene matches: 9. This CDR3 has 13 residues. Germline V gene data show CDR1 as WSHSY and CDR2 as SAAADI. CDR3 DNA sequence: TGCGCCAGCTCCGGGACAGGACCTGGTACGCAGTATTTT. Amino acids: CASSGTGPGTQYF.

The CDR3 nucleotides are TGTGCCAGCTCACCGGACAGCTATCAGCCCCAGCATTTT. It translates to CASSPDSYQPQHF. This chain joins TRBV18 and TRBJ1-5; tentative D call: TRBD1 (6 bases). The V end lost 3 bases, the J end lost 5 bases, and 8 bases lay between the germline ends. Germline loops: CDR1 KGHSH, CDR2 LQKENI. The CDR3 loop spans 13 amino acids. Combining the CDR3 with reference TRBV18 and TRBJ1-5 gives the whole variable domain NAGVMQNPRHLVRRRGQEARLRCSPMKGHSHVYWYRQLPEEGLKFMVYLQKENIIDESGMPKERFSAEFPKEGPSILRIQQVVRGDSAAYFCASSPDSYQPQHFGDGTRLSIL.

CDR3 amino acids: CASSTGLAISNEQFF. In nucleotides, the CDR3 is TGTGCCAGCAGCACCGGACTAGCGATTTCCAATGAGCAGTTCTTC. The J gene is TRBJ2-1, the V gene TRBV5-8; 9 bases are shared with TRBD2. With V trimmed by 4 bases and J by 6 bases, 8 bases remained unmatched. This CDR3 spans 15 amino acids. Germline V CDR1 and CDR2: SGHTS, YDEGEE.

The V and J genes are TRBV5-1 and TRBJ2-1, with 10 bases aligning to TRBD1. CDR1 SGHRS and CDR2 YFSETQ come from the germline V gene. The CDR3 has 16 amino acids. V dropped 0 bases and J dropped 4; count of bases not matched to a gene: 4. The CDR3 DNA reads as TGCGCCAGCAGCTTGGGTGGGACAGGGGATTACAATGAGCAGTTCTTC. Its translation: CASSLGGTGDYNEQFF.

The V and J genes are TRBV7-9 and TRBJ2-4; TRBD1 might be the D (6 bases). The CDR3 is 17 residues long. V lost 5 bases, J lost 3 bases, and 20 bases lay in between. Germline CDR1 is SEHNR and CDR2 is FQNEAQ (reference sequence). In nucleotides, the CDR3 is TGTGCCAGCAGCCCGGGGTTTGGGACACGAGTCAAAAACATTCAGTACTTC. Its protein is CASSPGFGTRVKNIQYF.

V and J are TRBV27 and TRBJ2-7; D remains ambiguous. This CDR3 region has 14 residues. Trimming stripped 4 bases from V and 6 bases from J, with 16 bases between. Germline V gene sequence: CDR1 MNHEY, CDR2 SMNVEV (reference sequence). CDR3: CASSYRSLLREQYF. CDR3 bases: TGTGCCAGCAGTTACCGTAGTCTACTCCGCGAGCAGTACTTC.

The gene calls are TRBV6-4 and TRBJ2-3; tentatively, D is TRBD2 (5 bases). The germline V gene encodes CDR1 MRHNA and CDR2 SNTAGT. The CDR3 is made up of 16 amino acids. Trimming removed 0 bases at V and 1 base at J, with 11 bases between. DNA for the CDR3: TGTGCCAGCAGTGACTCCCCAGCGAGGGGCACAGATACGCAGTATTTT. It is translated as CASSDSPARGTDTQYF.

The J gene is TRBJ2-7, the V gene TRBV30; the D gene is possibly TRBD1 (6 bases). The germline V gene has CDR1 GTSNPN and CDR2 SVGIG (reference sequence). Trimming took 4 bases from V and 2 from J, leaving 15 bases between them. This CDR3 comprises 14 residues. The CDR3 here is CAWTSPWTAYEQYF. The CDR3 coding sequence is TGTGCCTGGACCTCCCCCTGGACAGCCTACGAGCAGTACTTC.

This chain joins TRBV5-8 and TRBJ2-7, with TRBD1 as a possible D gene (6 bases). Germline V gives CDR1 SGHTS, CDR2 YDEGEE. CDR3 length: 14 amino acids. Trimming took off 1 base at V and 3 bases at J, with 11 bases between the two ends. CDR3 amino acids: CASSLRQAHYEQYF. In nucleotides, the CDR3 is TGTGCCAGCAGCTTGAGACAGGCCCACTACGAGCAGTACTTC.

This chain connects TRBV6-4 to TRBJ1-1, with no clear D. Germline values: CDR1 MRHNA, CDR2 SNTAGT. Trimming removed 6 bases from V and 1 base from J, with 9 bases in between. CDR3 length equals 13 residues. The CDR3 sequence: CASSLEGNTEAFF. The DNA for the CDR3 is TGTGCCAGCAGCCTCGAGGGGAACACTGAAGCTTTCTTT.

This rearrangement joins TRBV28 to TRBJ2-7; TRBD2 matches 11 bases. The CDR3 spans 17 residues. Germline-derived CDR1 and CDR2 are MDHEN and SYDVKM. V lost 5 bases and J lost 3; bases outside the gene matches: 12. The CDR3 loop reads CASSPLPIAGGNYEQYF. CDR3 bases: TGTGCCAGCAGTCCACTACCAATAGCGGGAGGGAACTACGAGCAGTACTTC. Using reference TRBV28 and TRBJ2-7 for the parts outside the CDR3, the full variable domain is DVKVTQSSRYLVKRTGEKVFLECVQDMDHENMFWYRQDPGLGLRLIYFSYDVKMKEKGDIPEGYSVSREKKERFSLILESASTNQTSMYLCASSPLPIAGGNYEQYFGPGTRLTVT.

V usage is TRBV11-2 and J usage is TRBJ1-1, with TRBD1 matching 8 bases. Looked up from germline, CDR1 is SGHAT and CDR2 is FQNNGV. With V trimmed by 1 base and J by 10 bases, 14 bases remained unmatched. This CDR3 contains 16 residues. The CDR3 bases are TGTGCCAGCAGCTTAGTACAGGGGGGCGGAATGGGTTTAGCTTTCTTT. It encodes CASSLVQGGGMGLAFF.

The chain carries TRBV6-6 and TRBJ2-2; possibly TRBD1 for D (6 bases). The germline V gene encodes CDR1 MNHNY and CDR2 SVGAGI (reference sequence). This CDR3 contains 14 residues. The V and J ends lost 7 bases and 3 bases respectively, with 12 bases between them. For the CDR3, the DNA is TGTGCCAGCAAACTCAGGGGAGACACCGGGGAGCTGTTTTTT. It codes for CASKLRGDTGELFF.

The CDR3 region has the DNA TGTGCCAGCAGCTCCCACAGGGGCGGGGAGACCCAGTACTTC. Its protein product is CASSSHRGGETQYF. V gene TRBV7-6 combines with J gene TRBJ2-5; 7 bases are a match to TRBD1. Germline V gene sequence: CDR1 SGHVS, CDR2 FNYEAQ. The CDR3 is made up of 14 amino acids. V shed 4 bases and J 5 bases; nucleotides not matched to a gene: 7.

The gene calls are TRBV7-9 and TRBJ2-2; 7 bases are a match to TRBD2. CDR1 is SEHNR and CDR2 is FQNEAQ in the germline V gene (reference sequence). Trimming took 1 base from V and 2 from J; bases not matched to a gene: 1. The CDR3 has 15 amino acids. In DNA form, the CDR3 reads TGTGCCAGCAGCTTAGGCGGGAGTAACACCGGGGAGCTGTTTTTT. Translated, it gives CASSLGGSNTGELFF.

This rearrangement joins TRBV9 to TRBJ2-7, with 10 bases aligning to TRBD2. With V trimmed by 4 bases and J by 6 bases, 13 bases remained unmatched. CDR1 SGDLS and CDR2 YYNGEE come from the germline V gene. The CDR3 is 16 amino acids. CDR3 DNA: TGTGCCAGCAGCTCCCACCTAGCGGGAGTGTTCTCCGAGCAGTACTTC. It translates to CASSSHLAGVFSEQYF.